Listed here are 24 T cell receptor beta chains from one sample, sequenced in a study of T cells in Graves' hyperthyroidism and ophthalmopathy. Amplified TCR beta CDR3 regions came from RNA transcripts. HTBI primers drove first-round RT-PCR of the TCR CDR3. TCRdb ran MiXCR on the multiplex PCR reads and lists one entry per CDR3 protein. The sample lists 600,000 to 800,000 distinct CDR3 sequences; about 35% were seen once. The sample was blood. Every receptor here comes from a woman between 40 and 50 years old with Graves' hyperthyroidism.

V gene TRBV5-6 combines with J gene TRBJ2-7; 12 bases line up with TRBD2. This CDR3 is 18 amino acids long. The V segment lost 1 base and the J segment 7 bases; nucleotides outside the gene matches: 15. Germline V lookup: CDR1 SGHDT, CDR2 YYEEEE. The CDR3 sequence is CASSLWTSGTYLRLEQYF. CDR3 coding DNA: TGTGCCAGCAGCTTGTGGACTAGCGGGACTTACTTGCGTCTAGAGCAGTACTTC.

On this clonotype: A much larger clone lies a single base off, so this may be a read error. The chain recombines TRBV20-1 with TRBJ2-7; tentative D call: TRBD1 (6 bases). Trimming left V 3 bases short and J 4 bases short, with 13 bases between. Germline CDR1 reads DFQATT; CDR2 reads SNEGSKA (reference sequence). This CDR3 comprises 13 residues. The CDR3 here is CSARGAEFYEQYF. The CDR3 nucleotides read TGCAGTGCTAGGGGGGCTGAATTTTACGAGCAGTACTTC.

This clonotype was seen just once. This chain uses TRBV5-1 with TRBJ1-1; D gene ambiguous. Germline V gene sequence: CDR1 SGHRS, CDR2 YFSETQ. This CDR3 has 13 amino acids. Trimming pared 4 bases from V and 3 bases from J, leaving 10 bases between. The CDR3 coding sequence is TGCGCCAGCAGCCCGACAATCGACACTGAAGCTTTCTTT. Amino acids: CASSPTIDTEAFF.

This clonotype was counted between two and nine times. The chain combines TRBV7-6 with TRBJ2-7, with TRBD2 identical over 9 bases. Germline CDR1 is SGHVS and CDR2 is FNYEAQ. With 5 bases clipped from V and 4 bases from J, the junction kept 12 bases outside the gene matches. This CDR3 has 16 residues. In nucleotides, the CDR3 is TGTGCCAGCAGCCGGGGGTTAGCGGGAGTAGGGTACGAGCAGTACTTC. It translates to CASSRGLAGVGYEQYF. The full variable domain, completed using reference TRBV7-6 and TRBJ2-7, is GAGVSQSPRYKVTKRGQDVALRCDPISGHVSLYWYRQALGQGPEFLTYFNYEAQQDKSGLPNDRFSAERPEGSISTLTIQRTEQRDSAMYRCASSRGLAGVGYEQYFGPGTRLTVT.

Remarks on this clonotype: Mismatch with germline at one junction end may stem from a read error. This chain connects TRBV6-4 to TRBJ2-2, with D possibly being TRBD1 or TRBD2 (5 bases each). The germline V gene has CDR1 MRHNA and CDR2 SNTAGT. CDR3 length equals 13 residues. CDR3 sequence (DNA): TGTGCCAGGAGGGCCCCTCCGTCCAGGGAGCTGCTTTTT. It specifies CARRAPPSRELLF.

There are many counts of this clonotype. CDR3 sequence reads: CASSVGGSGAGKETQYF. CDR3 nucleotide sequence: TGTGCCAGCAGCGTAGGGGGTAGCGGAGCAGGGAAAGAGACCCAGTACTTC. J is TRBJ2-5 and V is TRBV9, with D possibly being TRBD2 (6 bases). This CDR3 has 17 residues. Germline V gene sequence: CDR1 SGDLS, CDR2 YYNGEE. The germline V and J ends were trimmed by 0 bases and 3 bases, with 18 bases remaining between them.

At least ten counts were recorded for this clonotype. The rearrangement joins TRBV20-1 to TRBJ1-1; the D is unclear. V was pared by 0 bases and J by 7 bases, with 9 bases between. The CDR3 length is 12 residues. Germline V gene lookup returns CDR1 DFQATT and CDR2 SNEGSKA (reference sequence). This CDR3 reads CSARDRPSEAFF. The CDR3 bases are TGCAGTGCTAGAGATCGGCCGAGTGAAGCTTTCTTT.

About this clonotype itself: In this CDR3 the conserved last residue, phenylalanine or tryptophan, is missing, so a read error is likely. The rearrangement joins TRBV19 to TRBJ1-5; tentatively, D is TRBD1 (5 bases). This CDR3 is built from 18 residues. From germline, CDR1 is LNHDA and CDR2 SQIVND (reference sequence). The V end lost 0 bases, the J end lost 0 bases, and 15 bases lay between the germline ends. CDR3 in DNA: TGTGCCAGTAGTATAGACCCACCAGGGCTATATAGCAATCAGCCCCAGCATGTT. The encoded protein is CASSIDPPGLYSNQPQHV.

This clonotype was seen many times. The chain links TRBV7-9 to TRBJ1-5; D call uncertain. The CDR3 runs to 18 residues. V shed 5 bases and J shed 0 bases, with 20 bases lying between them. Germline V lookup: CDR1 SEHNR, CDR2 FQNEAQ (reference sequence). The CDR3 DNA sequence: TGTGCCAGCAGCCAGGCGCTTCGGACGGCCTATAGCAATCAGCCCCAGCATTTT. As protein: CASSQALRTAYSNQPQHF.

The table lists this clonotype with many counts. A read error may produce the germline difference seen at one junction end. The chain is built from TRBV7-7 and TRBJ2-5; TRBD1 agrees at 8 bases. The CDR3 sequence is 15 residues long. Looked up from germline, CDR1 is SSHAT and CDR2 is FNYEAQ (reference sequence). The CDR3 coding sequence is TGTGCTAGCAGCTATTGGACAGGGTACCAAGAGACCCAGTACTTC. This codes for CASSYWTGYQETQYF.

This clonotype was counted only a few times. The DNA for the CDR3 is TGTGCCAGCAGCCAAGGGGCGGGGGCATCAAGCTCCTACGAGCAGTACTTC. It codes for CASSQGAGASSSYEQYF. The chain uses TRBV9 and TRBJ2-7; D may be TRBD2 (7 bases). Germline V gene sequence: CDR1 SGDLS, CDR2 YYNGEE. V lost 4 bases to trimming and J lost 0 bases, with 20 bases between them. This CDR3 contains 17 residues.

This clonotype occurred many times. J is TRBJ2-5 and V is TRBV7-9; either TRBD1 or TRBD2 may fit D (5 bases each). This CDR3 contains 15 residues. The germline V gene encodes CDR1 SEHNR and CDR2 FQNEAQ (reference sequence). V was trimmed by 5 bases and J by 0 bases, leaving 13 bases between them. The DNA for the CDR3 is TGTGCCAGCAGCCCGACAGCGGCTTACCAAGAGACCCAGTACTTC. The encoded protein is CASSPTAAYQETQYF.

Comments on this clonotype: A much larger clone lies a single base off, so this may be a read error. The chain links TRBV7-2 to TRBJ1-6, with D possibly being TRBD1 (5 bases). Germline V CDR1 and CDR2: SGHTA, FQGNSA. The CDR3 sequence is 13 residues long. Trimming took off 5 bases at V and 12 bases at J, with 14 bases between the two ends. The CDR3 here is CASSPKTELPLHF. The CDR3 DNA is TGTGCCAGCAGCCCTAAGACAGAACTACCCCTCCACTTT.

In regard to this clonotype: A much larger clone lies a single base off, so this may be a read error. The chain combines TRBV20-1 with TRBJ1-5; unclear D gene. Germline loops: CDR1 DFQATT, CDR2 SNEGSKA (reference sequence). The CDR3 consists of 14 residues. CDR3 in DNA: TGCAGCGTTCGGCTCACCGATAGCAATCGGCCCCAGCATTTT. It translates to CSVRLTDSNRPQHF.

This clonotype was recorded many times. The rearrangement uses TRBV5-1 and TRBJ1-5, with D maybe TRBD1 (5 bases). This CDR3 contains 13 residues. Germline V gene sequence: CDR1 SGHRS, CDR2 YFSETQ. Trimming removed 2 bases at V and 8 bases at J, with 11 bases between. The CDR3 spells CASSLTGGEPQHF. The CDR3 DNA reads TGCGCCAGCAGCTTAACCGGGGGTGAGCCCCAGCATTTT.

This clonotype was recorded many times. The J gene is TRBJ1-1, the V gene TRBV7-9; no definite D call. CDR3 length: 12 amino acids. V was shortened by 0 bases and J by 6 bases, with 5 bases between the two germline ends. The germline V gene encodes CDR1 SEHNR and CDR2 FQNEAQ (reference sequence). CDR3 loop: CASSLAGPEAFF. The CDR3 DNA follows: TGTGCCAGCAGCTTAGCCGGTCCTGAAGCTTTCTTT.

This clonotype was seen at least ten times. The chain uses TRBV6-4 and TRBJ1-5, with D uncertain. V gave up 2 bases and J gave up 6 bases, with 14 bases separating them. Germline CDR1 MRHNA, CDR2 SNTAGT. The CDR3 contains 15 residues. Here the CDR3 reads CASSDTPGPSQPQHF. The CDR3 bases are TGTGCCAGCAGTGACACCCCTGGGCCGAGTCAGCCCCAGCATTTT.

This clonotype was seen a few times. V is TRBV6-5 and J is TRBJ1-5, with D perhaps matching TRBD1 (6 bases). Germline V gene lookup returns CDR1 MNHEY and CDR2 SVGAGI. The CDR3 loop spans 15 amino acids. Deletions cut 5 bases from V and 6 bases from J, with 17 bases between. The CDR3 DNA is TGTGCCAGCAGTCCGACAGGAGGTCCAATTCAGCCCCAGCATTTT. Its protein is CASSPTGGPIQPQHF.

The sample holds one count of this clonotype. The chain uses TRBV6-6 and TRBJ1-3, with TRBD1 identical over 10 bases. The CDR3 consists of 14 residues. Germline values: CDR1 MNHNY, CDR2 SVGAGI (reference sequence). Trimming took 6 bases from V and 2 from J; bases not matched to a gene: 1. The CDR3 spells CASRGTGAGNTIYF. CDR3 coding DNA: TGTGCCAGCAGGGGGACAGGGGCTGGAAACACCATATATTTT.

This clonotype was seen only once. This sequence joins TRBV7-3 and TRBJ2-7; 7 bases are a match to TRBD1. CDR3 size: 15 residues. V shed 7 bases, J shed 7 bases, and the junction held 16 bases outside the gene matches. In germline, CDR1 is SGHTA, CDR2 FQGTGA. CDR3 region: CASTRTGTNTGEQYF. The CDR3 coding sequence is TGTGCCAGCACCCGGACAGGAACGAACACCGGGGAGCAGTACTTC.

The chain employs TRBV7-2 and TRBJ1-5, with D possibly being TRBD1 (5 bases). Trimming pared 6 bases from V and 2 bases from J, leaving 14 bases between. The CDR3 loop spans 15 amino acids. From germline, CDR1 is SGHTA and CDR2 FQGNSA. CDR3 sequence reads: CASSTRGRGNQPQHF. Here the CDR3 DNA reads TGTGCCAGCAGTACTCGGGGCCGGGGCAATCAGCCCCAGCATTTT.

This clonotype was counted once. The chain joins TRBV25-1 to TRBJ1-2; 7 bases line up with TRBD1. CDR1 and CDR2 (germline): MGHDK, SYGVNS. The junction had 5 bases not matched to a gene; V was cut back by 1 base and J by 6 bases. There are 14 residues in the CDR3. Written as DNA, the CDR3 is TGTGCCAGCAGTGAATCCAGGGGGAAAGATGGCTACACCTTC. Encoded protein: CASSESRGKDGYTF.

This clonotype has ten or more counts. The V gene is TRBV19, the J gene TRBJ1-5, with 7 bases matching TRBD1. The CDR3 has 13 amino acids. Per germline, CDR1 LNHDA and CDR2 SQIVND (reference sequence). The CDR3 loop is CNGNRGCNQPQHF. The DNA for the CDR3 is TGTAACGGGAACAGGGGATGCAATCAGCCCCAGCATTTT.

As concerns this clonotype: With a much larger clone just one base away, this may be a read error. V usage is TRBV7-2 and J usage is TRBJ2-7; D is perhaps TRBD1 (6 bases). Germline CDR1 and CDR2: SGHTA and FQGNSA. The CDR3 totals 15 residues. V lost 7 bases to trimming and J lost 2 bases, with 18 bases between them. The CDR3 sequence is CASNPGQWSPYEQYF. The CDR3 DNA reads TGTGCCAGCAACCCAGGACAGTGGAGCCCCTACGAGCAGTACTTC. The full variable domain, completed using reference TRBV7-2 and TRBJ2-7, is GAGVSQSPSNKVTEKGKDVELRCDPISGHTALYWYRQSLGQGLEFLIYFQGNSAPDKSGLPSDRFSAERTGGSVSTLTIQRTQQEDSAVYLCASNPGQWSPYEQYFGPGTRLTVT.